The T cell receptor beta chain under discussion was sequenced for a study of cytomegalovirus exposure and HLA in healthy donors. To note about this clone: Its target is not known.

In the PCR, 60 Vbeta and 13 Jbeta primers were used. Clones were read by immunoSEQ multiplex PCR, and TCRdb kept only the in-frame ones, dropping some. The sample gives fewer than 120,000 clones, around 85% of which show up once; about 6.8% is in the top ten. Study-wide points: The productive fraction for most TCR beta V segments was about 90% or about 30% in an earlier analysis. A later analysis reported that several of the most significant clusters appeared to be linked to common viral pathogens, among them Epstein-Barr virus. Most sequenced TCRs were rare (though some public TCRs occurred in many donors).

At collection, donors were nominally healthy, but unrecorded immune exposures were probable. Looked up from germline, CDR1 is MNHNS and CDR2 is SASEGT. The CDR3 runs 18 residues. The V and J ends lost 2 bases and 5 bases, in that order; junction bases with no gene match: 13. This sequence was found in a man under 40 in good health and CMV-seropositive. The source material was PBMCs. The chain links TRBV6-1 to TRBJ1-5, with TRBD1 identical over 9 bases. CDR3 in amino acids: CASSEFSQGTGLDQPQHF. The CDR3 DNA reads TGTGCCAGCAGTGAATTTAGCCAAGGGACAGGGTTAGATCAGCCCCAGCATTTT.